The 32 T cell receptor beta chains reported below all come from one sample, sequenced in a study of blood T cell repertoires in COVID-19 (dated by TCRdb to about 2020). The protocol used for the library was the immunoSEQ multiplex PCR assay. The source is immuneACCESS, and TCRdb retained only in-frame sequences with V and J called. Part of the clones is not carried over; for the studies checked, unresolved V genes explain less than half of this, and the remainder is unexplained. For this sample there are roughly 140,000 clones; roughly nine tenths appear just once. Of the sample, less than 4% falls within the top ten clones. Sequencing was done on a sample of peripheral blood. These receptors all stem from a woman aged 60-75 years with active COVID-19.

This chain joins TRBV30 and TRBJ2-7; 7 bases fit TRBD1. The germline gives CDR1 GTSNPN, CDR2 SVGIG (reference sequence). V was pared by 2 bases and J by 2 bases, with 0 bases of the junction left unmatched. There are 12 residues in the CDR3. CDR3 amino acids: CAWSTGAYEQYF. In DNA, the CDR3 is TGTGCCTGGAGTACAGGGGCCTACGAGCAGTACTTC.

The chain links TRBV7-2 to TRBJ2-1; 11 nucleotides line up with TRBD2. Germline assignment: CDR1 SGHTA and CDR2 FQGNSA. Unmatched junction bases numbered 20, after V lost 0 bases and J lost 10 bases. The CDR3 runs 20 residues. The CDR3, as DNA: TGTGCCAGCAGCTTAGCGTGGCTAAGGGTACCGGGACTAGCGGAGGGGGAGCAGTTCTTC. Translating it yields CASSLAWLRVPGLAEGEQFF.

This chain uses TRBV27 with TRBJ2-1; a possible D gene is TRBD1 (7 bases). Deletions cut 3 bases from V and 3 bases from J, with 12 bases between. The germline gives CDR1 MNHEY, CDR2 SMNVEV (reference sequence). The CDR3 is made up of 15 amino acids. CDR3 region: CASSLEGQLYNEQFF. CDR3 coding DNA: TGTGCCAGCAGTTTGGAGGGACAGCTCTACAATGAGCAGTTCTTC.

In the case of this clone: Compared with germline, one end of the junction differs, possibly owing to a read error. V gene TRBV7-7 combines with J gene TRBJ2-2; 11 nucleotides agree with TRBD2. CDR1 is SSHAT and CDR2 is FNYEAQ in the germline V gene (reference sequence). This CDR3 contains 16 residues. In nucleotides, the CDR3 is TGTGCTAGCAGCTGGCGACTAGCGGGAAGCACCGGGGAGCTGTTTTTT. Amino acid sequence: CASSWRLAGSTGELFF.

This chain connects TRBV28 to TRBJ1-1; 7 positions match TRBD1. The CDR3 has 12 residues. Germline CDR1 MDHEN, CDR2 SYDVKM. J gave up 10 bases and V 2 bases, and 4 bases lay outside the gene matches. CDR3 DNA sequence: TGTGCCAGCAGTTTAGTGACAGGGTTAGCTTTCTTT. It codes for CASSLVTGLAFF. Full variable domain (outside the CDR3, taken from reference TRBV28 and TRBJ1-1): DVKVTQSSRYLVKRTGEKVFLECVQDMDHENMFWYRQDPGLGLRLIYFSYDVKMKEKGDIPEGYSVSREKKERFSLILESASTNQTSMYLCASSLVTGLAFFGQGTRLTVV.

This clone has only one observation. The chain recombines TRBV7-9 with TRBJ1-6; D remains ambiguous. The germline CDR1 and CDR2 sequences are SEHNR and FQNEAQ (reference sequence). CDR3 length equals 17 residues. V lost 1 base and J 5 bases, leaving 15 bases between the germline ends. The CDR3 sequence is CASSLGGPTSDNSPLHF. In nucleotides, the CDR3 is TGTGCCAGCAGCTTAGGCGGGCCAACATCAGATAATTCACCCCTCCACTTT.

This chain uses TRBV28 with TRBJ2-7; 11 bases are a match to TRBD2. The ends lost 0 bases at V and 6 bases at J; junction bases unmatched: 4. This CDR3 comprises 15 residues. Germline values: CDR1 MDHEN, CDR2 SYDVKM. In nucleotides, the CDR3 is TGTGCCAGCAGTTTATGGACTAGCGGGACCTCCGAGCAGTACTTC. It encodes CASSLWTSGTSEQYF.

The chain links TRBV18 to TRBJ2-3, with 7 bases matching TRBD1. The CDR3 is made up of 15 amino acids. V was pared by 8 bases and J by 4 bases, with 12 bases of the junction left unmatched. Germline CDR1 KGHSH, CDR2 LQKENI. The CDR3 loop reads CASRRDRASPDTQYF. In DNA form, the CDR3 reads TGTGCCAGCCGCCGGGACAGAGCTTCCCCAGATACGCAGTATTTT.

V and J are TRBV18 and TRBJ2-1, with 8 bases fitting TRBD1. This CDR3 comprises 16 residues. Trimming took 0 bases from V and 5 from J; bases not matched to a gene: 6. Germline V lookup: CDR1 KGHSH, CDR2 LQKENI. DNA for the CDR3: TGTGCCAGCTCACCACCGGGCAGGGGGCAAAACAATGAGCAGTTCTTC. This sequence encodes CASSPPGRGQNNEQFF. Full variable domain (remainder filled in from reference TRBV18 and TRBJ2-1): NAGVMQNPRHLVRRRGQEARLRCSPMKGHSHVYWYRQLPEEGLKFMVYLQKENIIDESGMPKERFSAEFPKEGPSILRIQQVVRGDSAAYFCASSPPGRGQNNEQFFGPGTRLTVL.

The CDR3 coding sequence is TGTGCCAGCAGCGCTACCCGGGACCAACGGGGGGAGCAGTACTTC. The encoded protein is CASSATRDQRGEQYF. The V and J genes are TRBV28 and TRBJ2-7; maybe TRBD2 (6 bases). CDR3 size: 15 residues. Germline assignment: CDR1 MDHEN and CDR2 SYDVKM. The ends were cut back, 6 bases at V and 7 bases at J, with 22 bases in the middle.

This chain joins TRBV6-6 and TRBJ1-2; 7 bases match TRBD1. J gave up 3 bases and V 6 bases, and 7 bases lay outside the gene matches. This CDR3 comprises 14 residues. In germline, CDR1 is MNHNY, CDR2 SVGAGI (reference sequence). CDR3 region: CASRQGGADYGYTF. CDR3 DNA: TGTGCCAGCAGACAAGGGGGCGCAGACTATGGCTACACCTTC.

This rearrangement joins TRBV28 to TRBJ2-1; 8 nucleotides agree with TRBD2. CDR3 length: 15 residues. From germline, CDR1 is MDHEN and CDR2 SYDVKM. J was trimmed by 5 bases and V by 5 bases; bases with no gene match: 8. The CDR3 reads CASSPPRGGNNEQFF. CDR3 bases: TGTGCCAGCAGTCCCCCCCGGGGGGGAAACAATGAGCAGTTCTTC.

The CDR3 DNA is TGTGCCACCAGCCCTCGGACAGGGACCGAGCAGTACTTC. The encoded protein is CATSPRTGTEQYF. The rearrangement uses TRBV15 and TRBJ2-7, with TRBD1 matching 8 bases. V lost 5 bases to trimming and J lost 6 bases; unmatched junction nucleotides: 6. Germline loops: CDR1 LNHNV, CDR2 YYDKDF (reference sequence). The CDR3 covers 13 residues.

The chain combines TRBV6-5 with TRBJ1-2; 7 bases agree with TRBD1. The trim removed 0 bases at V and 4 bases at J, leaving 8 bases unmatched. CDR3 size: 16 residues. Germline V CDR1 and CDR2: MNHEY, SVGAGI. The CDR3 region is CASSYSFAGDSYGYTF. DNA of the CDR3: TGTGCCAGCAGTTACTCGTTTGCAGGGGACAGCTATGGCTACACCTTC.

V gene TRBV4-2 combines with J gene TRBJ2-1, with 7 bases fitting TRBD2. V shed 0 bases, J shed 5 bases, and the junction held 7 bases outside the gene matches. This CDR3 comprises 16 residues. Germline V gene data show CDR1 as LGHNA and CDR2 as YNFKEQ. In DNA form, the CDR3 reads TGTGCCAGCAGCCAAGAGGGCGGGAGAAAGGACAATGAGCAGTTCTTC. Translated: CASSQEGGRKDNEQFF.

This chain joins TRBV5-1 and TRBJ2-3; a possible D gene is TRBD2 (7 bases). V lost 0 bases, J lost 4 bases, and 12 bases lay in between. The CDR3 sequence is 15 residues long. The germline CDR1 and CDR2 sequences are SGHRS and YFSETQ. The CDR3 loop is CASSLEGGRPDTQYF. The DNA for the CDR3 is TGCGCCAGCAGCTTGGAGGGGGGGCGGCCAGATACGCAGTATTTT.

V is TRBV25-1 and J is TRBJ1-1, with a weak D call TRBD1 (6 bases). Germline V gene sequence: CDR1 MGHDK, CDR2 SYGVNS. This CDR3 has 15 residues. V lost 5 bases to trimming and J lost 0 bases, with 13 bases between them. For the CDR3, the DNA is TGTGCCAGCAGTAAGCAGGGACACCTGAACACTGAAGCTTTCTTT. It is translated as CASSKQGHLNTEAFF.

The chain links TRBV7-9 to TRBJ2-5; D possibly corresponds to TRBD1 (6 bases). Germline V lookup: CDR1 SEHNR, CDR2 FQNEAQ (reference sequence). The CDR3 loop spans 16 amino acids. V lost 4 bases and J lost 2, with 17 bases in between. The CDR3 region has the DNA TGTGCCAGCAGCTCAATAGAAACAGGGCGACAAGAGACCCAGTACTTC. This sequence encodes CASSSIETGRQETQYF.

The rearrangement uses TRBV29-1 and TRBJ2-5, with D perhaps matching TRBD2 (6 bases). This CDR3 is built from 14 residues. The V end lost 4 bases, the J end lost 4 bases, and 16 bases lay between the germline ends. Germline-derived CDR1 and CDR2 are SQVTM and ANQGSEA. The CDR3 region has the DNA TGCAGCGTTGCCTTAGTACTAGCAGGAGAGACCCAGTACTTC. Residues: CSVALVLAGETQYF.

CDR3 residues: CASSKVTSGRKEQFF. The CDR3 region has the DNA TGTGCCAGCAGCAAAGTGACTAGCGGGAGGAAAGAGCAGTTCTTC. The chain recombines TRBV21-1 with TRBJ2-1; TRBD2 was called by the table and not checked on the DNA. TRBV21-1 is assigned pseudogene status. The CDR3 has 15 residues.

The chain joins TRBV3-1 (or the pseudogene TRBV3-2) to TRBJ1-6, with D possibly being TRBD1 (6 bases). CDR1 LGHDT and CDR2 YNNKEL come from the germline V gene (reference sequence). The CDR3 totals 16 residues. Trimming pared 4 bases from V and 7 bases from J, leaving 17 bases between. This CDR3 is CASSPGVRAVNSPLHF. DNA for the CDR3: TGTGCCAGCAGCCCAGGGGTGCGCGCCGTCAATTCACCCCTCCACTTT.

In regard to this clone: Germline and junction disagree at one end, which may indicate a read error. The rearrangement uses TRBV28 and TRBJ2-1; D is possibly TRBD1 (6 bases). The CDR3 length is 14 residues. In germline, CDR1 is MDHEN, CDR2 SYDVKM. The CDR3: CASSSGQLTWHKIF. The CDR3 nucleotides are TGTGCCAGCAGTTCGGGACAACTAACGTGGCATAAGATCTTC.

The rearrangement uses TRBV6-5 and TRBJ1-3; 8 bases fit TRBD1. The CDR3 covers 14 residues. The V gene end was trimmed by 6 bases and the J gene end by 4 bases; junction bases not matched to a gene: 5. CDR1 is MNHEY and CDR2 is SVGAGI in the germline V gene. CDR3 sequence reads: CASSDRGKGNTIYF. Written as DNA, the CDR3 is TGTGCCAGCAGCGACAGGGGTAAAGGAAACACCATATATTTT.

This chain uses TRBV6-1 with TRBJ2-3; no firm D call. The ends were cut back, 3 bases at V and 3 bases at J, with 4 bases in the middle. There are 12 residues in the CDR3. The germline gives CDR1 MNHNS, CDR2 SASEGT. DNA for the CDR3: TGTGCCAGCAGTGACAGGACAGATACGCAGTATTTT. It is translated as CASSDRTDTQYF.

CDR3 sequence reads: CASSTRRSPVATYEQYF. The DNA for the CDR3 is TGTGCCAGCAGCACTCGCCGGAGTCCTGTAGCAACCTACGAGCAGTACTTC. The chain joins TRBV5-6 to TRBJ2-7; no reliable D call. From germline, CDR1 is SGHDT and CDR2 YYEEEE. V was cut by 4 bases and J by 2 bases, with 22 bases left in between. The CDR3 contains 17 residues.

The chain has TRBV6-4 and TRBJ1-5; tentatively, D is TRBD1 (5 bases). Germline V gene data show CDR1 as MRHNA and CDR2 as SNTAGT. This CDR3 comprises 13 residues. Trimming took off 4 bases at V and 7 bases at J, with 11 bases between the two ends. The CDR3 bases are TGTGCCAGCAGTGTGGGGCCGCAGCAGCCCCAGCATTTT. Translating it yields CASSVGPQQPQHF.

J is TRBJ2-3 and V is TRBV11-2; 12 bases agree with TRBD2. The J segment lost 6 bases and the V segment lost 5 bases, leaving 9 bases of the junction unmatched. There are 16 residues in the CDR3. CDR1 is SGHAT and CDR2 is FQNNGV in the germline V gene. CDR3 in DNA: TGTGCCAGCAGCCTAGCGGGAGGGGTCTACAAGGATACGCAGTATTTT. Translated: CASSLAGGVYKDTQYF. Looking up the rest from reference TRBV11-2 and TRBJ2-3 gives the full variable domain: EAGVAQSPRYKIIEKRQSVAFWCNPISGHATLYWYQQILGQGPKLLIQFQNNGVVDDSQLPKDRFSAERLKGVDSTLKIQPAKLEDSAVYLCASSLAGGVYKDTQYFGPGTRLTVL.

The V gene is TRBV7-9, the J gene TRBJ2-7, with TRBD1 matching over 8 bases. Germline loops: CDR1 SEHNR, CDR2 FQNEAQ (reference sequence). The CDR3 length is 13 residues. The V and J ends lost 10 bases and 2 bases, in that order; junction bases with no gene match: 7. The CDR3 region is CATQDRGPYEQYF. The CDR3 DNA reads TGTGCCACCCAAGACAGGGGCCCCTACGAGCAGTACTTC. Full variable domain (rest looked up from reference TRBV7-9 and TRBJ2-7): DTGVSQNPRHKITKRGQNVTFRCDPISEHNRLYWYRQTLGQGPEFLTYFQNEAQLEKSRLLSDRFSAERPKGSFSTLEIQRTEQGDSAMYLCATQDRGPYEQYFGPGTRLTVT.

This chain connects TRBV4-1 to TRBJ2-3; TRBD2 is a possible D gene (7 bases). The CDR3 contains 13 residues. The germline V and J ends were trimmed by 8 bases and 4 bases, with 13 bases remaining between them. Germline V gene sequence: CDR1 MGHRA, CDR2 YSYEKL. This chain's CDR3 is CASGGGSPDTQYF. The CDR3 coding sequence is TGCGCCAGCGGGGGCGGGAGTCCAGATACGCAGTATTTT.

The chain employs TRBV30 and TRBJ2-7; maybe TRBD2 (6 bases). Trimming stripped 5 bases from V and 4 bases from J, with 12 bases between. CDR1 and CDR2 (germline): GTSNPN, SVGIG (reference sequence). This CDR3 region has 12 residues. The CDR3 region is CAWRRDFYEQYF. The CDR3 region has the DNA TGTGCCTGGCGCCGGGACTTTTACGAGCAGTACTTC.

This clone was observed a single time. The CDR3 DNA reads as TGTGCCATCAGTGACCCTTCGGGGGCGGGAGGGCTGGAGACCCAGTACTTC. Protein sequence: CAISDPSGAGGLETQYF. J is TRBJ2-5 and V is TRBV10-3; 9 positions match TRBD2. The germline CDR1 and CDR2 sequences are ENHRY and SYGVKD. V was clipped by 3 bases and J by 5 bases; unmatched bases: 13. The CDR3 spans 17 residues.

The V and J genes are TRBV3-1 (or the pseudogene TRBV3-2) and TRBJ2-3; 8 bases line up with TRBD1. Trimming took 4 bases from V and 8 from J; bases not matched to a gene: 11. The germline CDR1 and CDR2 sequences are LGHDT and YNNKEL (reference sequence). The CDR3 is 15 residues long. The CDR3 sequence: CASSRTGGEFGTQYF. The CDR3 DNA reads TGTGCCAGCAGCCGCACAGGGGGTGAATTTGGTACGCAGTATTTT.